A selection of T cell receptor beta chains follows, all from one sample in a study of control samples from healthy donors and cancer patients. Clones were read by immunoSEQ multiplex PCR, and TCRdb kept only the in-frame ones, dropping some. The table lists some 120,000 clones, 85% to 90% of them singletons. The material sequenced was blood. These receptors were taken from a man aged 25-45 years in good health. Each CDR3 is given without its conserved first and last residue. A D gene is named only where the DNA matches it firmly.

d_gene	v_gene	j_gene	CDR3aa
NA	TRBV7-6	TRBJ1-1	ASSLRGASNTEAF
TRBD1	TRBV10-3	TRBJ2-2	AMSQGAGELF
NA	TRBV11-1	TRBJ2-2	ASSFRGRTGELF
NA	TRBV5-8	TRBJ1-6	ASSLIGDNSPLH
NA	TRBV4-1	TRBJ1-6	ASSQARQASSPLH
TRBD2	TRBV5-1	TRBJ2-5	ASSPDDGLAGILQY
NA	TRBV6-5	TRBJ1-1	ASSYPGSEAF
TRBD1	TRBV29-1	TRBJ1-2	SVTRDRGYGYT
TRBD2	TRBV30	TRBJ2-5	AKSGGAEETQY
TRBD1	TRBV9	TRBJ1-2	ASSVNQGVYGYT
NA	TRBV2	TRBJ1-1	ASSGDEDTEAF
NA	TRBV3-1/TRBV3-2	TRBJ1-2	ASSQGRGGYT
NA	TRBV18	TRBJ1-1	ASSPLRETEAF
TRBD2	TRBV18	TRBJ2-5	ASSPPGPGGETQY
NA	TRBV2	TRBJ2-2	AIRRTGELF
NA	TRBV6-6	TRBJ1-5	ASSYTPPPDQPQH
NA	TRBV30	TRBJ2-5	AWSPGVQETQY
NA	TRBV18	TRBJ1-1	ASSPTALNTEAF
TRBD1	TRBV6-4	TRBJ1-1	ASRRQGGPEAF